This TCR beta chain was recovered during a study of blood T cell repertoires in COVID-19. Study-wide background: Sample material is recorded as cDNA or gDNA derived from T cells, B-cell-depleted T cells, or PBMCs.

CDR3 length: 14 amino acids. Trimming pared 1 base from V and 11 bases from J, leaving 15 bases between. Germline CDR1 and CDR2: LGHDT and YNNKEL (reference sequence). Here immunoSEQ multiplex PCR was the method, and the copy in TCRdb shows in-frame clones only, minus some. The sample has 90,000 to 130,000 clones; around 76% are singletons. The TCR sequence derives from a woman older than 75 with acute or convalescent COVID-19. The V gene is TRBV3-1 (or the pseudogene TRBV3-2), the J gene TRBJ2-4; D not resolved. The sequencing sample was made of peripheral blood. This chain's CDR3 is CASSQARQAVVQYF. Here the CDR3 DNA reads TGTGCCAGCAGCCAAGCCAGGCAGGCCGTCGTTCAGTACTTC.